The T cell receptor (beta chain) under discussion was sequenced for a study of blood T cell repertoires in COVID-19. Measured with immunoSEQ multiplex PCR; TCRdb has only the in-frame clones, and not every one. The sample carries around 70,000 clones, roughly 85% recorded once. CDR3 length: 18 residues. In germline, CDR1 is LGHDT, CDR2 YNNKEL (reference sequence). V lost 1 base to trimming and J lost 2 bases, with 19 bases between them. The clonotype originates from a man younger than 45 with acute or convalescent COVID-19. The chain is built from TRBV3-1 (or the pseudogene TRBV3-2) and TRBJ2-3; a possible D gene is TRBD2 (6 bases). The specimen was peripheral blood. The DNA for the CDR3 is TGTGCCAGCAGCCAAGGACCTATCCGGGAGACCTCCACAGATACGCAGTATTTT. Translating it yields CASSQGPIRETSTDTQYF.